The 9 T cell receptor beta chains below all came from one sample that was sequenced in a study of T cell repertoires in cytomegalovirus infection (dated by TCRdb to between 2017 and 2020). The sequencing machine was an Illumina HiSeq 1500. TCRdb reanalyzed the raw reads on its own, using fastp at Q25 for trimming and MiXCR for clone calling, and kept in-frame beta chains. Records with the same CDR3 protein are collapsed into one entry carrying the most frequent genes and DNA. This sample holds approximately 320,000 distinct CDR3 sequences; over 7.5% were observed only once. The biggest ten clones account for about 3.9% of the sample. The sample taken for sequencing was PBMCs. The receptors stem from a human donor in good health (CMV status not recorded). Some clones in this sample may be carry-over from other donors' samples.

This clonotype was observed many times. The genes are TRBV7-9 and TRBJ2-3; D uncertain. Germline assignment: CDR1 SEHNR and CDR2 FQNEAQ (reference sequence). CDR3 length: 15 amino acids. Between the trimmed V and J ends, which lost 3 bases and 2 bases, there was a span of 12 bases. CDR3 in DNA: TGTGCCAGCAGCTTCGGAGACTGGGCCACAGATACGCAGTATTTT. Translating it yields CASSFGDWATDTQYF.

About this clonotype itself: An end of the junction differs from the germline gene, which may be a read error. The V gene is TRBV7-2, the J gene TRBJ2-7, with a weak D call TRBD2 (5 bases). Germline loops: CDR1 SGHTA, CDR2 FQGNSA. The length of the CDR3 is 14 residues. The CDR3 is CASSDRTASYERYF. CDR3 bases: TGTGCCAGCAGCGACCGGACTGCTTCCTACGAGCGGTACTTC.

The DNA for the CDR3 is TGCAGTGCTAGAGATATTAGCGACACTGAAGCTTTCTTT. This codes for CSARDISDTEAFF. The V and J genes are TRBV20-1 and TRBJ1-1, with D uncertain. V was trimmed by 0 bases and J by 3 bases, leaving 8 bases between them. The CDR3 consists of 13 residues. Germline V gene sequence: CDR1 DFQATT, CDR2 SNEGSKA (reference sequence).

This chain joins TRBV6-1 and TRBJ2-5; the D gene could be TRBD1 or TRBD2 (6 bases each). The germline V gene encodes CDR1 MNHNS and CDR2 SASEGT. There are 16 residues in the CDR3. V was pared by 5 bases and J by 4 bases, with 20 bases between. The CDR3 DNA reads as TGTGCCAGCAGTTACCTTACGGTGGGGGGCCCAGAGACCCAGTACTTC. Translated, it gives CASSYLTVGGPETQYF.

This clonotype was found many times. This chain joins TRBV12-5 and TRBJ2-5; D is perhaps TRBD1 or TRBD2 (6 bases each). Trimming left V 3 bases short and J 4 bases short, with 9 bases between. The CDR3 contains 13 residues. Germline-derived CDR1 and CDR2 are LGHNT and FRNRAP. DNA of the CDR3: TGTGCTAGTGGTTTAAGGGGGGCAGAGACCCAGTACTTC. Amino acid sequence: CASGLRGAETQYF.

This clonotype showed up many times. The chain uses TRBV28 and TRBJ1-1; 8 nucleotides match TRBD1. V lost 6 bases, J lost 5 bases, and 8 bases stayed unmatched. The germline V gene has CDR1 MDHEN and CDR2 SYDVKM. The CDR3 sequence is 14 residues long. The CDR3 DNA is TGTGCCAGCAGGAGAACAGGGGGGAAGACTGAAGCTTTCTTT. As protein: CASRRTGGKTEAFF.

The CDR3 loop reads CASSQESLAGGQFF. Written as DNA, the CDR3 is TGTGCCAGCAGCCAAGAATCACTAGCGGGGGGGCAGTTCTTC. The rearrangement uses TRBV14 and TRBJ2-1; 12 bases are shared with TRBD2. The germline V gene has CDR1 SGHDN and CDR2 FVKESK. V gave up 0 bases and J gave up 12 bases; unmatched junction bases: 3. The CDR3 length is 14 residues.

The rearrangement links TRBV7-6 to TRBJ1-5; no clear D gene. This CDR3 has 15 amino acids. The germline CDR1 and CDR2 sequences are SGHVS and FNYEAQ. Trimming pared 1 base from V and 7 bases from J, leaving 14 bases between. The CDR3 coding sequence is TGTGCCAGCAGCTTAGAGGGCCAGATTGAGCAGCCCCAGCATTTT. Translated, it gives CASSLEGQIEQPQHF.

This clonotype was observed many times. The chain links TRBV6-2 or TRBV6-3 to TRBJ1-2; 7 bases line up with TRBD1. The CDR3 extends over 14 amino acids. Germline CDR1 MNHEY, CDR2 SVGEGT. The V segment lost 2 bases and the J segment 6 bases; nucleotides outside the gene matches: 6. The CDR3 region is CASSYSGQGDGYTF. DNA for the CDR3: TGTGCCAGCAGTTACAGCGGGCAGGGGGATGGCTACACCTTC.